This T cell receptor beta chain was captured in a study of read filtering for tumor transcriptome and immune sequencing (dated by TCRdb to 2019 to 2021). At the level of the whole study: Of the patients in the cohort, more than 16 were male and more than 12 were female, and their mean age was about 70 years, with a range of about 47 to 85. Under revised international staging, about eight patients fell into R-ISS I, 15 to 20 into R-ISS II and about 7 into R-ISS III. After DNase treatment, whole-transcriptome libraries were prepared using the TruSeq RNA Access Library Prep Kit. Per sample, about 3.5 to 11 million TCR-region mapped reads were obtained with IR-seq, compared with only 85 to 1273 with RNA-seq. TCR repertoires obtained by targeted immune repertoire sequencing and by bulk whole-transcriptome sequencing performed on the same bone marrow samples were compared. One main goal was a read-filtering strategy for immune repertoire data, in particular deciding whether clonotypes backed by only one read should be removed.

A word on this clonotype: Its antigen is unknown. It has no much larger one-base neighbor in the sample; base qualities were not kept.

Starting from 400 ng RNA, TCR libraries were constructed with the Immunoverse kit using molecular barcoded adaptors that cover the alpha/delta and beta/gamma chains. The same RNA used for transcriptome sequencing was used for TCR library preparation. Sequencing of the TCR libraries was done on an Illumina HiSeq 4000 with 2 x 150 cycles. The paper's processing steps were these. With MiXCR, TCR reads were aligned to human V, D, J and C references and assembled into CDR3 clonotypes, with quality filtering and error correction included. Clonotype counts and gene usage diversity were analyzed with the tcR package in R. Raw mapping reads were checked after the RNA-seq reads had been mapped by STAR aligner version 2.5.3a onto the human GRCh37 genome. To test the effect of sequencing depth on detected clonotypes, IR-seq fastq files were randomly downsampled using Seqtk 1.3. TCRdb's own reprocessing of the public reads used fastp at Q25 and MiXCR and kept productive beta chains. Here each entry gathers all rows of one CDR3 protein and keeps the most common genes and DNA. TCRdb's processing, not the study's, gives the V and J calls here. This sample comprises approximately 37,000 distinct CDR3 sequences, 12% to 15% of them detected only once. The top ten clones comprise roughly 18% of the sample.

Via the germline V gene, CDR1 is ENHRY and CDR2 SYGVKD. There are 16 amino acids in the CDR3, from cysteine to phenylalanine inclusive. Only the CDR3 part of the read is kept: 48 bases, read in frame from the first base. The junction shows trimming of 3 bases on V and 5 bases on J, and the gene matches do not reach 13 bases of it. What the study reported, not specific to this receptor: Clonotypes were captured by IR-seq at much higher depth and more reliably than by RNA-seq, and smaller IR-seq throughput was sufficient for identification of most shared clonotypes. Rather than purified T cells, the sorted CD138-negative fraction was a mixed bone marrow immune population. The correlation between IR-seq and RNA-seq shared clonotype proportions rose when single-read clonotypes were removed. In IR-seq, around 85% of clonotypes but approximately 3.7% of total reads were represented by single-read clonotypes, whereas in RNA-seq, about 75% of clonotypes and around 40% of reads were represented by single-read clonotypes.

Every patient had bone marrow sampled at the time of active disease. Bone marrow mononuclear cells were isolated by Ficoll-Hypaque density gradient centrifugation. To remove myeloma plasma cells, the cells were labeled with CD138 magnetic microbeads on a MACS separator, and CD138-negative cells were then collected by negative selection. Flow cytometry with CD138 antibodies on an Attune NxT was used to check how pure the isolated cells were. TRIzol reagent was used to extract total RNA, and a NanoDrop spectrophotometer was used to quantify the extracted RNA. For each patient, paired RNA-seq and IR-seq were run on the CD138-negative bone marrow sample from that patient.

What was sequenced was a population of CD138-negative cells sorted from bone marrow. According to the study, the label for this sample's cell subset or site signals: bone marrow mononuclear cells depleted of CD138+ plasma/myeloma cells by negative magnetic selection. The sequence links TRBV10-3 to TRBJ2-7; 7 central nucleotides agree with TRBD2. This sequence was found in a donor aged 40 or over with multiple myeloma. Read as DNA, the sequence is TGTGCCATCAGTGACCTGACAGAACGACTAGCCGACGAGCAGTACTTC. It codes for CAISDLTERLADEQYF.